The 13 T cell receptor beta chains given below trace back to one sample, sequenced in a study of CD8+ T cells in alopecia areata. Treatment denoted: oral pan-JAK inhibitor, 5-10 mg twice daily. Extraction and reverse transcription of RNA yielded cDNA as the sequencing template. Measured with immunoSEQ multiplex PCR; TCRdb has only the in-frame clones, and not every one. The sample consists of over 120,000 clones, nearly 55% of them appearing once. Sequencing was performed on CD8+ T cells sorted from blood, taken at week 4, from a patient treated with tofacitinib. Receptor source: a human donor with alopecia areata.

In its sample, this clone was seen a few times. The chain uses TRBV5-1 and TRBJ2-2; D not certain. Trimming removed 2 bases from V and 6 bases from J, with 8 bases in between. Germline CDR1 is SGHRS and CDR2 is YFSETQ. The length of the CDR3 is 13 residues. The CDR3 region has the DNA TGCGCCAGCAGCTTTAGCCTGCCCGGGGAGCTGTTTTTT. Translation gives CASSFSLPGELFF. Using reference TRBV5-1 and TRBJ2-2 for the parts outside the CDR3, the full variable domain is KAGVTQTPRYLIKTRGQQVTLSCSPISGHRSVSWYQQTPGQGLQFLFEYFSETQRNKGNFPGRFSGRQFSNSRSEMNVSTLELGDSALYLCASSFSLPGELFFGEGSRLTVL.

This clone was observed a handful of times. The CDR3 sequence: CSVGGTSGGKSTDTQYF. CDR3 sequence (DNA): TGCAGCGTTGGGGGGACTAGCGGGGGCAAAAGCACAGATACGCAGTATTTT. The chain uses TRBV29-1 and TRBJ2-3, with TRBD2 matching 14 bases. V trimming: 4 bases; J trimming: 0 bases; junction bases outside the gene matches: 6. CDR1 and CDR2 from the germline V gene are SQVTM and ANQGSEA. The CDR3 is 17 residues long.

The genes are TRBV29-1 and TRBJ1-2, with TRBD1 matching 8 bases. Germline values: CDR1 SQVTM, CDR2 ANQGSEA. The CDR3 has 14 residues. J lost 4 bases, V lost 2 bases, and 6 bases had no gene match. This CDR3 is CSVESRGQGYGYTF. In DNA form, the CDR3 reads TGCAGCGTTGAATCGCGAGGACAGGGCTATGGCTACACCTTC.

The sample holds a few counts of this clone. The V and J genes are TRBV30 and TRBJ2-5, with D uncertain. V lost 2 bases and J lost 3, with 13 bases in between. Germline CDR1 GTSNPN, CDR2 SVGIG (reference sequence). There are 14 residues in the CDR3. The CDR3 is CAWSLAGGEETQYF. The CDR3 coding sequence is TGTGCCTGGAGTTTGGCAGGTGGGGAAGAGACCCAGTACTTC. Full variable domain (rest looked up from reference TRBV30 and TRBJ2-5): SQTIHQWPATLVQPVGSPLSLECTVEGTSNPNLYWYRQAAGRGLQLLFYSVGIGQISSEVPQNLSASRPQDRQFILSSKKLLLSDSGFYLCAWSLAGGEETQYFGPGTRLLVL.

Regarding this clone: The sample carries other DNA sequences with the same CDR3. The V call is TRBV2, the J call TRBJ1-1, with unresolved D. The ends were cut back, 4 bases at V and 1 base at J, with 10 bases in the middle. The V gene's germline CDR1 is SNHLY and CDR2 FYNNEI. This CDR3 spans 14 amino acids. The CDR3 is CASSVGSWNTEAFF. DNA of the CDR3: TGTGCCAGCAGTGTAGGCAGCTGGAACACTGAAGCTTTCTTT.

CDR3 coding DNA: TGTGCCAGCTCACCACCGAAAGGGACCTCTAACTATGGCTACACCTTC. Its protein product is CASSPPKGTSNYGYTF. This chain links TRBV18 with TRBJ1-2; TRBD1 might be the D (5 bases). Germline V gene lookup returns CDR1 KGHSH and CDR2 LQKENI. This CDR3 contains 16 residues. Deletions cut 0 bases from V and 0 bases from J, with 11 bases between.

The gene calls are TRBV7-9 and TRBJ2-1, with no clear D. This CDR3 has 13 residues. Trimming took off 1 base at V and 8 bases at J, with 9 bases between the two ends. Per germline, CDR1 SEHNR and CDR2 FQNEAQ (reference sequence). The CDR3 bases are TGTGCCAGCAGCTTAGTCGTAGCCCATGAGCAGTTCTTC. It encodes CASSLVVAHEQFF.

The rearrangement uses TRBV29-1 and TRBJ2-7; 9 bases map to TRBD1. CDR1 is SQVTM, CDR2 ANQGSEA, per germline. CDR3 length: 14 residues. Trimming removed 2 bases from V and 3 bases from J; junction bases left unmatched: 5. The CDR3 loop reads CSVELVDRGYEQYF. The CDR3 DNA reads TGCAGCGTTGAATTGGTGGACAGGGGCTACGAGCAGTACTTC.

This clone appeared a single time. This chain links TRBV27 with TRBJ1-2, with D perhaps matching TRBD1 (6 bases). Germline CDR1 reads MNHEY; CDR2 reads SMNVEV (reference sequence). Trimming removed 2 bases from V and 6 bases from J, with 13 bases in between. This CDR3 comprises 14 residues. In nucleotides, the CDR3 is TGTGCCAGCAGTTTAGACCCCGGGGGGCATGGCTACACCTTC. It is translated as CASSLDPGGHGYTF.

The rearrangement uses TRBV2 and TRBJ2-3; maybe TRBD2 (5 bases). This CDR3 is 13 amino acids long. CDR1 and CDR2 from the germline V gene are SNHLY and FYNNEI. V was clipped by 9 bases and J by 2 bases, with 12 bases between them. The CDR3 DNA is TGTGCCAGGCAGAAGGAGGACACAGATACGCAGTATTTT. Its translation: CARQKEDTDTQYF.

The rearrangement joins TRBV30 to TRBJ2-7; unclear D gene. The V end was cut by 2 bases, the J end by 6 bases, with 11 bases between. CDR1 is GTSNPN and CDR2 is SVGIG in the germline V gene (reference sequence). CDR3 size: 12 residues. This CDR3 is CAWSYLGIEQYF. CDR3 coding DNA: TGTGCCTGGAGTTACTTGGGTATCGAGCAGTACTTC.

This clone came up a few times. The genes are TRBV29-1 and TRBJ1-1, with unresolved D. Trimming cost V 2 bases and J 0 bases, with 1 base left between them. This CDR3 has 11 amino acids. Germline V gene sequence: CDR1 SQVTM, CDR2 ANQGSEA. The CDR3 coding sequence is TGCAGCGTTGAAATGAACACTGAAGCTTTCTTT. Its protein is CSVEMNTEAFF.

This clone was counted at least ten times. V is TRBV10-3 and J is TRBJ1-5; D gene ambiguous. This CDR3 has 16 amino acids. V gave up 3 bases and J gave up 1 base, with 13 bases separating them. The germline gives CDR1 ENHRY, CDR2 SYGVKD. The CDR3 sequence: CAISDIRGPSNQPQHF. The CDR3 DNA sequence: TGTGCCATCAGTGATATTAGAGGACCGAGCAATCAGCCCCAGCATTTT.